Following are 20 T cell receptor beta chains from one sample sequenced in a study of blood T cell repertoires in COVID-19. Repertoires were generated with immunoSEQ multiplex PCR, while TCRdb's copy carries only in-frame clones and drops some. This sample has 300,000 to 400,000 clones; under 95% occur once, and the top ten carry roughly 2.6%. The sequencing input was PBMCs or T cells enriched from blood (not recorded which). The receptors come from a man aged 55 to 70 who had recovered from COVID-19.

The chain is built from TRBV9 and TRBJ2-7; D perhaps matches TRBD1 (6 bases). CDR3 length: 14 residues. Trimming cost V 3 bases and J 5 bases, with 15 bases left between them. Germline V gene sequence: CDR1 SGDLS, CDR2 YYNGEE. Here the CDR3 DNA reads TGTGCCAGCAGCGCAACCGGGACAAAGAACGAGCAGTACTTC. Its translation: CASSATGTKNEQYF.

The CDR3 protein is CASRKTSAYEQYF. Here the CDR3 DNA reads TGTGCCAGTAGGAAGACTAGCGCCTACGAGCAGTACTTC. The chain links TRBV19 to TRBJ2-7; 8 nucleotides match TRBD2. Trimming took 6 bases from V and 2 from J; bases not matched to a gene: 3. The CDR3 covers 13 residues. From germline, CDR1 is LNHDA and CDR2 SQIVND (reference sequence).

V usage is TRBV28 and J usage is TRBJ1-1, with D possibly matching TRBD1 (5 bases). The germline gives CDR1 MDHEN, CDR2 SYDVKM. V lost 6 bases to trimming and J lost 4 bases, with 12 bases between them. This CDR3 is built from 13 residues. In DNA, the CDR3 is TGTGCCAGCAGGCCGGGGGGGAGCACTGAAGCTTTCTTT. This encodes CASRPGGSTEAFF. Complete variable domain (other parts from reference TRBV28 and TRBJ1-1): DVKVTQSSRYLVKRTGEKVFLECVQDMDHENMFWYRQDPGLGLRLIYFSYDVKMKEKGDIPEGYSVSREKKERFSLILESASTNQTSMYLCASRPGGSTEAFFGQGTRLTVV.

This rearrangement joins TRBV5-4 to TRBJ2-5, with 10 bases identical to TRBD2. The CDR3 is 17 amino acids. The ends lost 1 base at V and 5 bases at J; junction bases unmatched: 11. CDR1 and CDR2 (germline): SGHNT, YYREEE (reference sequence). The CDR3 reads CASSLSSGGAPGETQYF. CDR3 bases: TGTGCCAGCAGCTTGTCAAGCGGGGGGGCACCGGGGGAGACCCAGTACTTC.

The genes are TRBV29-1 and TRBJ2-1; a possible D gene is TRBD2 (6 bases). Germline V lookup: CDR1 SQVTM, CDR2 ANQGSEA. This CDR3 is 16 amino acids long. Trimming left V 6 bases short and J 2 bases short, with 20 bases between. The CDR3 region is CSVQGQSQRAYNEQFF. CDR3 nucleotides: TGCAGCGTCCAGGGCCAAAGTCAGCGGGCCTACAATGAGCAGTTCTTC.

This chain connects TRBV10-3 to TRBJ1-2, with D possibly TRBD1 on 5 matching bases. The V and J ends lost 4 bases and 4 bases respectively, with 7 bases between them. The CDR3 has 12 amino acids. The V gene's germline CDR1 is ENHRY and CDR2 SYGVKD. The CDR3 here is CAISGGGYGYTF. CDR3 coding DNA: TGTGCCATCAGTGGGGGGGGCTATGGCTACACCTTC.

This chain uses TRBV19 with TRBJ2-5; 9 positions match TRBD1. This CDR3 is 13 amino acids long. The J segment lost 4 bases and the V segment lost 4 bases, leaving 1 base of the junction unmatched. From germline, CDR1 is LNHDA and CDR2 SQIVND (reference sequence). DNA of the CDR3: TGTGCCAGTAGTACGGACAGGGGAGAGACCCAGTACTTC. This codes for CASSTDRGETQYF.

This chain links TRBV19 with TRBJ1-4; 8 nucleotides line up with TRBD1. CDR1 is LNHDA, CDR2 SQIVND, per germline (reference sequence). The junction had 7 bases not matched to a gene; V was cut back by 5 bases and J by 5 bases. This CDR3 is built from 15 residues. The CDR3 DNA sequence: TGTGCCAGTAGTGCCCGACAGGGGCGAAATGAAAAACTGTTTTTT. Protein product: CASSARQGRNEKLFF.

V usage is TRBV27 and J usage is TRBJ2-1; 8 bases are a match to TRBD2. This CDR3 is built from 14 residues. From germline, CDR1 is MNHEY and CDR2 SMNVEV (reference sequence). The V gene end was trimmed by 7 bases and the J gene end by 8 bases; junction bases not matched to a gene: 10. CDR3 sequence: CASTRLAGGDEQFF. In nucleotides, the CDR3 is TGTGCCAGCACTCGGCTAGCGGGTGGGGATGAGCAGTTCTTC.

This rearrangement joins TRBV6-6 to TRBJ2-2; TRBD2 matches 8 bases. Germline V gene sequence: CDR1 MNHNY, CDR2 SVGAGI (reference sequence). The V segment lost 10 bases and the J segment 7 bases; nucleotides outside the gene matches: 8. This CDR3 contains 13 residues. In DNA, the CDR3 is TGTGCCACCCGATCGGGGGGGCTCGGGGAGCTGTTTTTT. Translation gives CATRSGGLGELFF.

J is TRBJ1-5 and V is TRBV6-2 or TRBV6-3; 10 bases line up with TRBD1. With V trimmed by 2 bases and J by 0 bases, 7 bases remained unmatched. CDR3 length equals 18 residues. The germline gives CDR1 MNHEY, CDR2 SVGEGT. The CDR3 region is CASSYDRDRGSSNQPQHF. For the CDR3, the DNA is TGTGCCAGCAGTTACGACCGGGACAGGGGTAGTAGCAATCAGCCCCAGCATTTT.

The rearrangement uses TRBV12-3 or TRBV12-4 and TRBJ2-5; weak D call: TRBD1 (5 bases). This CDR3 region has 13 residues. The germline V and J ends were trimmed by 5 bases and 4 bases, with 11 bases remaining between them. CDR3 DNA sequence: TGTGCCAGCAGTGCTACAGGTACAGAGACCCAGTACTTC. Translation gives CASSATGTETQYF.

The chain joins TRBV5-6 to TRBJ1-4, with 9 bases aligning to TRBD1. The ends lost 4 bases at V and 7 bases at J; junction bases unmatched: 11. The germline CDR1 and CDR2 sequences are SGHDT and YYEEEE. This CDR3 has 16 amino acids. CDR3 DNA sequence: TGTGCCAGCAGCCCGATTCCGGGACAGGGCACTGAAAAACTGTTTTTT. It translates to CASSPIPGQGTEKLFF.

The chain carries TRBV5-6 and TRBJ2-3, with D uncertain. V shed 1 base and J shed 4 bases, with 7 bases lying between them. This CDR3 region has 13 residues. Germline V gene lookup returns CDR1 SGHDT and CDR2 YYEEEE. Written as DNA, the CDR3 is TGTGCCAGCAGCTTGAGGCGGTCAGATACGCAGTATTTT. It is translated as CASSLRRSDTQYF.

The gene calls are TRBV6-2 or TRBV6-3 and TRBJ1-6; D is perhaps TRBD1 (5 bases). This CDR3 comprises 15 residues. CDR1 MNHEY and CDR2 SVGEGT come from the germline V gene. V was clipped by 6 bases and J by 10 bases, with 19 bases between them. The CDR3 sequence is CASSRDSPPRSPLHF. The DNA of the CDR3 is TGTGCCAGCAGCCGCGACAGCCCGCCTCGATCACCCCTCCACTTT.

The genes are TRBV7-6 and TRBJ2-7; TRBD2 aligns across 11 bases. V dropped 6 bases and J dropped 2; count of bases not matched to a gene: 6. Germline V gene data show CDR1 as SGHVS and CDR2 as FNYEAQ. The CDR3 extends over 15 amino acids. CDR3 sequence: CASSSTSGSPYEQYF. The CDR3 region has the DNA TGTGCCAGCAGTTCAACTAGCGGGAGTCCCTACGAGCAGTACTTC.

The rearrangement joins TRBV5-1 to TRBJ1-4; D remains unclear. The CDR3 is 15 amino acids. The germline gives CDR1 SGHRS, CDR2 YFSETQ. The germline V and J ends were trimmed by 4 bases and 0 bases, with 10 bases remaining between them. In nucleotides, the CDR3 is TGCGCCAGCAGCGGACTATCCGCAACTAATGAAAAACTGTTTTTT. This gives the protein CASSGLSATNEKLFF.

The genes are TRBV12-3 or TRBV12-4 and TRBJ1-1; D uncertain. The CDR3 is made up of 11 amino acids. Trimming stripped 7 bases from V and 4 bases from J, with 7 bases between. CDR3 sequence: CASTRGTEAFF. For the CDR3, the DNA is TGTGCCAGCACACGGGGCACTGAAGCTTTCTTT.

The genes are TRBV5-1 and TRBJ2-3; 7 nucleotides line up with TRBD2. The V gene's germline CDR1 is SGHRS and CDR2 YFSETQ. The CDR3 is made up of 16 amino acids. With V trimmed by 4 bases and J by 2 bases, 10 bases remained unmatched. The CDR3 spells CASSTQGGRLTDTQYF. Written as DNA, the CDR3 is TGCGCCAGCAGCACCCAGGGCGGGAGACTCACAGATACGCAGTATTTT.

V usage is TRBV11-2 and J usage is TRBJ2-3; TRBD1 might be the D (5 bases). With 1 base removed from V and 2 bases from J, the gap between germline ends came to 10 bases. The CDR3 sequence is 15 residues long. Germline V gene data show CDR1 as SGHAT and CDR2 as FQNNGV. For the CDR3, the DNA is TGTGCCAGCAGCTTAGCTCTGACAGACACAGATACGCAGTATTTT. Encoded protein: CASSLALTDTDTQYF.